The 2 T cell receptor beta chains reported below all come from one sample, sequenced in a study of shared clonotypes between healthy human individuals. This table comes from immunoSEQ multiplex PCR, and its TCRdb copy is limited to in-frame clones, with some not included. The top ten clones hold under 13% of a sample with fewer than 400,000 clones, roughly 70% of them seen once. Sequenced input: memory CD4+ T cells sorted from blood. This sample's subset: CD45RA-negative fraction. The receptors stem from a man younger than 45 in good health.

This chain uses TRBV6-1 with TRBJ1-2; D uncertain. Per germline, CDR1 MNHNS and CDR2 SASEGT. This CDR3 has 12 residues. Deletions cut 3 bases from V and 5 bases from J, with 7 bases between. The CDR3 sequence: CASSEPAYGYTF. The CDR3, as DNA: TGTGCCAGCAGTGAGCCAGCTTATGGCTACACCTTC.

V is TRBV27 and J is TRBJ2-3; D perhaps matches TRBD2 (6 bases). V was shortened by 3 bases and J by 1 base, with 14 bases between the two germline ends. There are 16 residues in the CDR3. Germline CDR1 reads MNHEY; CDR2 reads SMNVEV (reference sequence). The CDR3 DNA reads TGTGCCAGCAGTTTTCAACCGGGAGCCCGCACAGATACGCAGTATTTT. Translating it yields CASSFQPGARTDTQYF.